This T cell receptor beta chain stems from a study of T-cell memory formation after mild COVID-19. Constant-segment-primed 5'RACE gave TCR alpha and TCR beta cDNA libraries with sample barcodes and UMIs. TCRdb recomputed calls from the 5' RACE reads with MiXCR, one row per CDR3 protein. Seen here are fewer than 700,000 distinct CDR3 sequences, approximately 21% observed once, and the top ten hold 7% to 9%. Only a few counts were recorded for this clonotype. What it binds is not known. This CDR3 is built from 13 residues. V lost 5 bases to trimming and J lost 9 bases, with 14 bases between them. The germline CDR1 and CDR2 sequences are LNHNV and YYDKDF (reference sequence). Study-level findings and limits: Clones from the second wave (peaking day 37) had unconfirmed SARS-CoV-2 specificity. Clones contracting over day 15 to 85 were CD4/CD8 balanced, with later expanders leaning CD4+.

The clonotype was recovered from an adult woman who had mild COVID-19 (a few samples of this study predate the infection). Cell type and time point are not known. The chain uses TRBV15 and TRBJ2-1; TRBD2 is a possible D gene (6 bases). Source material: PBMCs or a T cell subset sorted from them (not recorded which). Written as DNA, the CDR3 is TGTGCCACCAGCTCGTCGGGAGTAAGTGAGCAGTTCTTC. It yields the protein CATSSSGVSEQFF.